Here is one T cell receptor beta chain with its context. The CDR3 loop spans 15 amino acids. Germline values: CDR1 SGHTS, CDR2 YDEGEE. V lost 1 base and J lost 2, with 7 bases in between. PCR was performed using 60 Vbeta and 13 Jbeta primers. Only in-frame clones appear in the TCRdb table, and some are missing; sequencing was by immunoSEQ multiplex PCR. The profile shows about 110,000 clones, 79% of them singletons. This entry comes from a study of cytomegalovirus exposure and HLA in healthy donors. The chain employs TRBV5-8 and TRBJ2-6; D gene ambiguous. The sample was PBMCs. The TCR originated in a woman aged 40 to 50 in good health and CMV-seronegative. The CDR3 reads CASSLPSAGANVLTF. The CDR3 region has the DNA TGTGCCAGCAGCTTGCCAAGCGCTGGGGCCAACGTCCTGACTTTC. Variable domain in full (rest from reference TRBV5-8 and TRBJ2-6): EAGVTQSPTHLIKTRGQQATLRCSPISGHTSVYWYQQALGLGLQFLLWYDEGEERNRGNFPPRFSGRQFPNYSSELNVNALELEDSALYLCASSLPSAGANVLTFGAGSRLTVL.